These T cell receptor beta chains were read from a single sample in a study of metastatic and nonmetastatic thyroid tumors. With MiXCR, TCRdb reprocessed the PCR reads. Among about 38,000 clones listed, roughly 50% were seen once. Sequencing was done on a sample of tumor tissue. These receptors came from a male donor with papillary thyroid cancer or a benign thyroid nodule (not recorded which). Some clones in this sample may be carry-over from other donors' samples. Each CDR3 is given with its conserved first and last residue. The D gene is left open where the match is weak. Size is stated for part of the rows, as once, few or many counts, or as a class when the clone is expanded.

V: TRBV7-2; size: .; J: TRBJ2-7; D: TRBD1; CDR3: CASSLTTGGVYEQYF; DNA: TGTGCCAGCAGCTTAACGACAGGGGGCGTCTACGAGCAGTACTTC
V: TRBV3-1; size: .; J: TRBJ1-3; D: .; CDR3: CASSQAMGSSGNTIYF; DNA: TGTGCCAGCAGCCAAGCAATGGGATCCTCTGGAAACACCATATATTTT
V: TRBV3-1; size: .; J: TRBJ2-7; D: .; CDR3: CASSQDVAVAYEQYF; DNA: TGTGCCAGCAGCCAAGATGTCGCTGTTGCCTACGAGCAGTACTTC
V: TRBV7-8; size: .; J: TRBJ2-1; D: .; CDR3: CASSLGTAMNEQFF; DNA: TGTGCCAGCAGCTTAGGGACAGCTATGAATGAGCAGTTCTTC
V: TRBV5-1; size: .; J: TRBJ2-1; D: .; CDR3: CASSLGPNNEQFF; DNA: TGCGCCAGCAGCTTGGGGCCAAACAATGAGCAGTTCTTC
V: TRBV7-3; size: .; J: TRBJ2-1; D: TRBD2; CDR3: CASSSIAGPYNEQFF; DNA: TGTGCCAGCAGCTCAATAGCGGGACCCTACAATGAGCAGTTCTTC
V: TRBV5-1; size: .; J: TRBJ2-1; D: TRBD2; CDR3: CASSPWGTEGTSGINEQFF; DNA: TGCGCCAGCAGTCCCTGGGGCACCGAGGGGACTAGCGGGATCAATGAGCAGTTCTTC
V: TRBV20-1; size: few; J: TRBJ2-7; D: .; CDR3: CSARDLGEAHEQYF; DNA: TGCAGTGCTAGAGATCTAGGGGAGGCCCACGAGCAGTACTTC
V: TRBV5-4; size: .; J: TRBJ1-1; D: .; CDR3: CASSSGWLRAEAFF; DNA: TGTGCCAGCAGTTCTGGATGGCTCAGGGCCGAAGCTTTCTTT
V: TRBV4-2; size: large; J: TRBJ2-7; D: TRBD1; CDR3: CASSQTGQAYEQYF; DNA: TGTGCCAGCAGCCAAACGGGACAGGCCTACGAGCAGTACTTC
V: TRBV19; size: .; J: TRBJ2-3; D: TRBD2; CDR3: CASSIHGGRIAGGEDTQYF; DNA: TGTGCCAGTAGTATACATGGGGGTCGGATAGCGGGAGGCGAGGATACGCAGTATTTT
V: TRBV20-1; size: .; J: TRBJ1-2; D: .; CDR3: CSATSGYPIYGYTF; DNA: TGCAGTGCTACCTCAGGGTACCCAATCTATGGCTACACCTTC
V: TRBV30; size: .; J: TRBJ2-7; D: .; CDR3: CAWSTWGRDYEQYF; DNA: TGTGCCTGGAGTACTTGGGGTAGGGACTACGAGCAGTACTTC
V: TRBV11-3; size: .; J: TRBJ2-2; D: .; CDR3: CASSLGLRNTGELFF; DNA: TGTGCCAGCAGCTTGGGACTTAGGAACACCGGGGAGCTGTTTTTT
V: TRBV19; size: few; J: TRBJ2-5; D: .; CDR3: CASSTGLGEETQYF; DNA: TGTGCCAGTAGCACAGGGTTGGGAGAAGAGACCCAGTACTTC
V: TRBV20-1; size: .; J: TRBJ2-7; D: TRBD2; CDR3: CSARASTSGDHEQYF; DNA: TGCAGTGCTAGGGCCTCGACTAGCGGGGATCACGAGCAGTACTTC
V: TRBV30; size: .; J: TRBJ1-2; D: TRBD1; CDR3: CAWSVPGGANGYTF; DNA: TGTGCCTGGAGTGTACCAGGGGGCGCAAATGGCTACACCTTC
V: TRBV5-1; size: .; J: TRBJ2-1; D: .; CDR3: CASSLVGRGDEQFF; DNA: TGCGCCAGCAGCTTGGTAGGCAGGGGCGATGAGCAGTTCTTC
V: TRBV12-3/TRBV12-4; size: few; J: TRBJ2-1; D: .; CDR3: CASSQDLEQFF; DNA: TGTGCCAGCAGTCAAGATTTAGAGCAGTTCTTC
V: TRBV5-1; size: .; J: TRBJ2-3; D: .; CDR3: CASSLAPPDTQYF; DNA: TGCGCCAGCAGCTTGGCGCCCCCAGATACGCAGTATTTT
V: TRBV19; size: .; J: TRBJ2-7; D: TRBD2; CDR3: CASSSGTSGTNYEQYF; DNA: TGTGCCAGTAGTTCCGGGACTAGCGGGACTAACTACGAGCAGTACTTC
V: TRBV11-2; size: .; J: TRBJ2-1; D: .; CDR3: CASSLSVAEQFF; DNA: TGTGCCAGCAGCTTATCGGTTGCTGAGCAGTTCTTC
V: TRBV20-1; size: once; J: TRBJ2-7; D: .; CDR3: CSATDVFSSSYEQYF; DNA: TGCAGTGCGACCGACGTCTTTTCGAGCTCCTACGAGCAGTACTTC
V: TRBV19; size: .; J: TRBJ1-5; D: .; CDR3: CASRQQGVSGNQPQHF; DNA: TGTGCCAGTAGACAACAGGGCGTCTCGGGCAATCAGCCCCAGCATTTT
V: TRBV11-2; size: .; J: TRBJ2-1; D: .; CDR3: CASSLVPTFNEQFF; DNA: TGTGCCAGCAGCTTAGTTCCTACATTCAATGAGCAGTTCTTC
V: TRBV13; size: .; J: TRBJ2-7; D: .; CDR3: CASSDGISYEQYF; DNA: TGTGCCAGCAGCGACGGGATTTCCTACGAGCAGTACTTC
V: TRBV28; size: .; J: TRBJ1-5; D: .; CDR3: CASSLARGQYSNQPQHF; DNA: TGTGCCAGCAGTTTAGCCAGGGGCCAATATAGCAATCAGCCCCAGCATTTT
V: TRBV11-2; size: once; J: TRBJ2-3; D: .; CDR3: CASSLVISTDTQYF; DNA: TGTGCCAGCAGCTTAGTCATAAGCACAGATACGCAGTATTTT
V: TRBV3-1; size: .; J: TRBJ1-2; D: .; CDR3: CASSLRTGRGYTF; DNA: TGTGCCAGCAGTCTCCGGACGGGGCGCGGCTACACCTTC
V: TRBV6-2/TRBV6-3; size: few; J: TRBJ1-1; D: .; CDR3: CASSYRVMNTEAFF; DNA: TGTGCCAGCAGTTACCGCGTTATGAACACTGAAGCTTTCTTT
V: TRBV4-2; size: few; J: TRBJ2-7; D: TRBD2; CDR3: CASSQVLGLEPSEQYF; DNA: TGTGCCAGCAGCCAGGTCCTGGGACTAGAGCCTAGCGAGCAGTACTTC
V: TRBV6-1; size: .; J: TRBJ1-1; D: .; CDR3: CASSEPPWRWGTEAFF; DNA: TGTGCCAGCAGTGAACCACCATGGAGGTGGGGCACTGAAGCTTTCTTT
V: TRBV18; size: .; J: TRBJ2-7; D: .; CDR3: CASSLGTNSYEQYF; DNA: TGTGCCAGCTCACTCGGGACAAACTCCTACGAGCAGTACTTC
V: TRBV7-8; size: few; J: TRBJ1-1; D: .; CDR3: CASSPVAGNTEAFF; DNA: TGTGCCAGCAGCCCAGTCGCGGGGAACACTGAAGCTTTCTTT
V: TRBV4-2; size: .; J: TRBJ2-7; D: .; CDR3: CASSQSLAGSYEQYF; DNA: TGTGCCAGCAGCCAATCTTTGGCAGGATCCTACGAGCAGTACTTC
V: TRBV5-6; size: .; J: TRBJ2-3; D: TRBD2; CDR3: CASTTPLAGVNTQYF; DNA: TGTGCCAGCACCACCCCCCTAGCGGGAGTAAATACGCAGTATTTT
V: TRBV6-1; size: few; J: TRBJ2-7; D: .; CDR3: CASSEGWNEQYF; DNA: TGTGCCAGCAGCGAGGGGTGGAACGAGCAGTACTTC
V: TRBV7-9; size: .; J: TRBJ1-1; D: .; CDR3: CASSPLGVVTEAFF; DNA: TGTGCCAGCAGCCCGCTCGGGGTGGTCACTGAAGCTTTCTTT
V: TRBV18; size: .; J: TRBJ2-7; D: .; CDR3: CASSGQTHEQYF; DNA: TGTGCCAGCTCCGGACAGACCCACGAGCAGTACTTC
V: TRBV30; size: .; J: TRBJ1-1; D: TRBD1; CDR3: CAWKSMGQANTEAFF; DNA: TGTGCCTGGAAGTCTATGGGACAGGCGAACACTGAAGCTTTCTTT
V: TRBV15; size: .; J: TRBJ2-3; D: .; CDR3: CATSSLITDTQYF; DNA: TGTGCCACCAGCAGTTTGATCACAGATACGCAGTATTTT
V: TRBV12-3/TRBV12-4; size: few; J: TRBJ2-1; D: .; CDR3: CASSLSKSEQFF; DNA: TGTGCCAGCAGTCTCTCAAAGAGTGAGCAGTTCTTC
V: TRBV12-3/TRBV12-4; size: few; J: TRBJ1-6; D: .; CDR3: CASSFQGSPLHF; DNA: TGTGCCAGCAGTTTCCAAGGTTCACCCCTCCACTTT